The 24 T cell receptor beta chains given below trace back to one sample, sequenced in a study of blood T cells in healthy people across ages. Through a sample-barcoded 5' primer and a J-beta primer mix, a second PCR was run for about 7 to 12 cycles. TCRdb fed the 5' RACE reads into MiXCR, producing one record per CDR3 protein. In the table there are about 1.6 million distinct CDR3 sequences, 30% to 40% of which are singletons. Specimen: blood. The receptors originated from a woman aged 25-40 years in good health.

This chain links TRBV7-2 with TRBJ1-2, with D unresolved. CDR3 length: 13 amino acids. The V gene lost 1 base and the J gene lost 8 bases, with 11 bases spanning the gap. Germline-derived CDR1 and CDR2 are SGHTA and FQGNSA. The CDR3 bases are TGTGCCAGCAGCTTAGGTGGGCCCGGGGGCTACACCTTC. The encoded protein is CASSLGGPGGYTF.

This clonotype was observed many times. Here the CDR3 DNA reads TGTGCCAGCAGTTTAGCGTATGGCTCGGGGTTCGGCCGTTGGCAAGAGACCCAGTACTTC. Protein product: CASSLAYGSGFGRWQETQYF. The chain couples TRBV12-3 or TRBV12-4 to TRBJ2-5, with D possibly being TRBD2 (5 bases). The CDR3 spans 20 residues. With 0 bases removed from V and 2 bases from J, the gap between germline ends came to 25 bases.

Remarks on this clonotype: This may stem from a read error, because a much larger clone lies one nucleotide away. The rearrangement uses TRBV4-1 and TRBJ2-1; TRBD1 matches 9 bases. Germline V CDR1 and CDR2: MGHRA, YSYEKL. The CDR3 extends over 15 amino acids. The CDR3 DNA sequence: TGCGCCAGCAGCCCGACGGGACAGGGCAGCAATGTGCAGTTCTTC. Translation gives CASSPTGQGSNVQFF.

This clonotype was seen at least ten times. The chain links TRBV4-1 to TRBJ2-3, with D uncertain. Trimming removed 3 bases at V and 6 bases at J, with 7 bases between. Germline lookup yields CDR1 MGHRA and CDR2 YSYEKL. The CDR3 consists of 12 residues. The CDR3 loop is CASSHIYDTQYF. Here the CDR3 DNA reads TGCGCCAGCAGCCACATCTACGATACGCAGTATTTT.

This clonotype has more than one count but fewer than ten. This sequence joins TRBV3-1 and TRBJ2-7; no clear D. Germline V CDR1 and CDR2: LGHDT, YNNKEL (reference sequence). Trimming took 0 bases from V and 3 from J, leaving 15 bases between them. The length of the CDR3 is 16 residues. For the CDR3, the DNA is TGTGCCAGCAGCCAAGATTCAGTCCCTAGGAGCTACGAGCAGTACTTC. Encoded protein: CASSQDSVPRSYEQYF.

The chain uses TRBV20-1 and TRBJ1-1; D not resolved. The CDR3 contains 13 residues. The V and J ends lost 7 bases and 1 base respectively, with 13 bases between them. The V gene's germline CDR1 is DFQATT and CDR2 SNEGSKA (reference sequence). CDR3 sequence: CSVKGHGNTEAFF. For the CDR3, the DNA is TGCAGTGTTAAAGGCCACGGGAACACTGAAGCTTTCTTT.

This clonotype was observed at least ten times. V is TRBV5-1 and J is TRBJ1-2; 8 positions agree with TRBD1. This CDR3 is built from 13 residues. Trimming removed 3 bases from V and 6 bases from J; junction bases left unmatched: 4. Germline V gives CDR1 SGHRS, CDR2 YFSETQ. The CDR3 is CASSSTGDDGYTF. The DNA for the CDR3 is TGCGCCAGCAGCTCGACAGGGGACGATGGCTACACCTTC.

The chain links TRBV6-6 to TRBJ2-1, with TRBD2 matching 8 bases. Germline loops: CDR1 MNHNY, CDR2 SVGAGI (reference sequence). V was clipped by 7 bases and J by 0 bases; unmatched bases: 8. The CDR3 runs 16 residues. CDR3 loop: CASTFSGDSSYNEQFF. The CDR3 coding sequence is TGTGCCAGCACCTTTAGCGGGGATAGCTCCTACAATGAGCAGTTCTTC.

The DNA for the CDR3 is TGTGCCAGCAGCCATCTGACGGGGGGGATCTCCTACAATGAGCAGTTCTTC. Its translation: CASSHLTGGISYNEQFF. V gene TRBV3-1 combines with J gene TRBJ2-1, with 8 bases aligning to TRBD2. CDR3 size: 17 residues. Germline trimming cut 3 bases from V and 0 bases from J; bases unmatched to any gene: 7. CDR1 is LGHDT and CDR2 is YNNKEL in the germline V gene (reference sequence).

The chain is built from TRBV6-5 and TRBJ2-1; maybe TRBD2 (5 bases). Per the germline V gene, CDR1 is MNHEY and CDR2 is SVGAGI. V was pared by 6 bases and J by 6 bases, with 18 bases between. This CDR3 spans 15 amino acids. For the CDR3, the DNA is TGTGCCAGCAGGGATTGGACTGGCGGCACCAATGAGCAGTTCTTC. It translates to CASRDWTGGTNEQFF.

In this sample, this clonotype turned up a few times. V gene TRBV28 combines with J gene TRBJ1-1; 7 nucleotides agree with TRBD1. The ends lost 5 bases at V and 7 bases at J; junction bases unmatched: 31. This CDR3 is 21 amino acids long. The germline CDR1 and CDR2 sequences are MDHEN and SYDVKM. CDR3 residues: CASSPISGIVFPYRDRYEAFF. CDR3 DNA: TGTGCCAGCAGTCCAATTTCAGGGATTGTGTTTCCTTACCGGGACAGATATGAAGCTTTCTTT. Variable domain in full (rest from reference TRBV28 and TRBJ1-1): DVKVTQSSRYLVKRTGEKVFLECVQDMDHENMFWYRQDPGLGLRLIYFSYDVKMKEKGDIPEGYSVSREKKERFSLILESASTNQTSMYLCASSPISGIVFPYRDRYEAFFGQGTRLTVV.

This CDR3 reads CASSVGGSTGELFF. CDR3 sequence (DNA): TGTGCCAGCAGCGTAGGAGGGAGCACCGGGGAGCTGTTTTTT. V and J are TRBV9 and TRBJ2-2, with a possible D match to TRBD2 (5 bases). CDR3 length equals 14 residues. Deletions cut 0 bases from V and 4 bases from J, with 7 bases between. Germline V gene data show CDR1 as SGDLS and CDR2 as YYNGEE. Supplemented by reference TRBV9 and TRBJ2-2, the full variable domain reads DSGVTQTPKHLITATGQRVTLRCSPRSGDLSVYWYQQSLDQGLQFLIQYYNGEERAKGNILERFSAQQFPDLHSELNLSSLELGDSALYFCASSVGGSTGELFFGEGSRLTVL.

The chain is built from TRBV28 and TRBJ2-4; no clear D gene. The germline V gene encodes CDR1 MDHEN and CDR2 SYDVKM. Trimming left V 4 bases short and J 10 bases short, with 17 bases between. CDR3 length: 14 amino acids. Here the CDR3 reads CASSSHSRASIQYF. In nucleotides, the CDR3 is TGTGCCAGCAGTTCCCACTCACGGGCGTCGATTCAGTACTTC.

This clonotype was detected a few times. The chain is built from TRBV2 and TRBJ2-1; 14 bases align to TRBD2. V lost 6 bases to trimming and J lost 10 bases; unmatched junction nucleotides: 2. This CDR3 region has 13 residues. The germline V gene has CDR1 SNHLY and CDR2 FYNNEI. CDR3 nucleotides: TGTGCCAGCAGGACTAGCGGGAGGGCAGAGCAGTTCTTC. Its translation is CASRTSGRAEQFF.

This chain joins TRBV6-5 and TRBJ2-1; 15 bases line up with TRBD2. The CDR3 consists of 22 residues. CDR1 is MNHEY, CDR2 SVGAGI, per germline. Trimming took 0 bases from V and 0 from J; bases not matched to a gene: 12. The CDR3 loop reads CASSYSTYIGTSGGNSYNEQFF. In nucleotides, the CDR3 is TGTGCCAGCAGTTACTCTACTTATATCGGGACTAGCGGGGGGAACTCCTACAATGAGCAGTTCTTC.

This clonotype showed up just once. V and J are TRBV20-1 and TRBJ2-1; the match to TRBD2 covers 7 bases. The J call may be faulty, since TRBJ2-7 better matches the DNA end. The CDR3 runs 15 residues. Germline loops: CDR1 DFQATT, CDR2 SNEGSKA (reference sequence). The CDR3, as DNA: TGCAGTGCTAGAGAGTTTGCGGGAGCAGGTCCCGAGCAGTACTTC. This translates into CSAREFAGAGPEQYF.

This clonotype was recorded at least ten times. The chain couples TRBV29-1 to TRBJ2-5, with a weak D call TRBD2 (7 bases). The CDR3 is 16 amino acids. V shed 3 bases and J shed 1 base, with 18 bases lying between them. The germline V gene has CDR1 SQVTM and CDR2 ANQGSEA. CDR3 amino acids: CSVEGGPEPRQETQYF. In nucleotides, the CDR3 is TGCAGCGTTGAGGGGGGGCCAGAACCACGCCAAGAGACCCAGTACTTC.

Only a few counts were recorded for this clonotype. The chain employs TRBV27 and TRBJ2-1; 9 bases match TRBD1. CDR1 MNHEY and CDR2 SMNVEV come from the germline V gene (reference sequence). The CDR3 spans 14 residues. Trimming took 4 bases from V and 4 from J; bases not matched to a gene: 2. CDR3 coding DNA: TGTGCCAGCAGTTACAGGGGGCGATACAATGAGCAGTTCTTC. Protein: CASSYRGRYNEQFF.

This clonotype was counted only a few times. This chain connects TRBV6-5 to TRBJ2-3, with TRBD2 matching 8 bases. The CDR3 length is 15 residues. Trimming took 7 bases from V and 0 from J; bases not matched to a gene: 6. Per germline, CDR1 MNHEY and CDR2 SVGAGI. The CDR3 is CASIPLAGSTDTQYF. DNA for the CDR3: TGTGCCAGCATTCCTTTAGCGGGGAGCACAGATACGCAGTATTTT.

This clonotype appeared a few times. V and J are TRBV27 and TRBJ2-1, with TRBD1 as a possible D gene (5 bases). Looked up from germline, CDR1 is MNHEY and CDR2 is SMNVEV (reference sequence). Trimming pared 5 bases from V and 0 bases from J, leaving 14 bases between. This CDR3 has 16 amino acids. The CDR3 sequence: CASSPFRQSSYNEQFF. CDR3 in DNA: TGTGCCAGCAGTCCTTTCAGACAGAGCTCCTACAATGAGCAGTTCTTC.

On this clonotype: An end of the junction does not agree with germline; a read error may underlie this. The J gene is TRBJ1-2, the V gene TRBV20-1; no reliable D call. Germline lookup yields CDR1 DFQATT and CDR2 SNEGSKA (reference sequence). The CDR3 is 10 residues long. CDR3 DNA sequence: TGTTGCTCGGGTGACTATGGCTACACCTTC. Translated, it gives CCSGDYGYTF.

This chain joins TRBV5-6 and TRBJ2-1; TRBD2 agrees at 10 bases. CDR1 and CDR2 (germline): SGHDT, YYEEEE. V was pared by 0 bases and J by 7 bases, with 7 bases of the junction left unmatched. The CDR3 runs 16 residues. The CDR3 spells CASSLAPSGRGNEQFF. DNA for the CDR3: TGTGCCAGCAGCTTGGCGCCGAGCGGGAGGGGAAATGAGCAGTTCTTC.

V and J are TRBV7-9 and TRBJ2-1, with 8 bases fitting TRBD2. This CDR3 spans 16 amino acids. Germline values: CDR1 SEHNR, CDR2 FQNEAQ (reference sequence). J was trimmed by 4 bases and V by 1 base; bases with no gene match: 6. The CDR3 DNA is TGTGCCAGCAGCTTAGGGCGGGGGGACGGGTACAATGAGCAGTTCTTC. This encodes CASSLGRGDGYNEQFF.

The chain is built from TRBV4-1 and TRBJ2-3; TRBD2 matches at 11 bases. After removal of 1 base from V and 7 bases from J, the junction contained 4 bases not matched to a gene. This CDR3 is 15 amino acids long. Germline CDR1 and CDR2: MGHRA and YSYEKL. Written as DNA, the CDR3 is TGCGCCAGCAGCCAAGTGTTAGCGGGGGGGAATACGCAGTATTTT. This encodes CASSQVLAGGNTQYF.